A single sample is the source of the 31 T cell receptor beta chains below, sequenced in a study of blood T cell repertoires in COVID-19. Profiled with immunoSEQ multiplex PCR; TCRdb holds only in-frame clones, not every one. Here the sample spans about 120,000 clones, roughly 76% being singletons. The specimen sequenced was peripheral blood. The receptors were sampled from a human donor in a cohort sampled during active COVID-19.

The chain joins TRBV12-3 or TRBV12-4 to TRBJ1-1, with D hard to call. CDR3 length: 13 residues. V was clipped by 5 bases and J by 2 bases, with 9 bases between them. CDR3 sequence (DNA): TGTGCCAGCAGTGGCAGGATAAACACTGAAGCTTTCTTT. It codes for CASSGRINTEAFF.

This clone was seen only once. The chain employs TRBV7-3 and TRBJ2-2; 8 bases agree with TRBD2. Per germline, CDR1 SGHTA and CDR2 FQGTGA. Unmatched junction bases numbered 4, after V lost 1 base and J lost 3 bases. This CDR3 is 16 amino acids long. The CDR3 nucleotides read TGTGCCAGCAGCTTAAGTGGGACTAGAGACACCGGGGAGCTGTTTTTT. It codes for CASSLSGTRDTGELFF.

This clone is judged large. This rearrangement joins TRBV5-5 to TRBJ1-1; no clear D. There are 15 residues in the CDR3. Per germline, CDR1 SGHKS and CDR2 YYEKEE (reference sequence). Trimming left V 0 bases short and J 4 bases short, with 13 bases between. DNA of the CDR3: TGTGCCAGCAGCTTGGGTAGCCTCCGGGTCACTGAAGCTTTCTTT. This sequence encodes CASSLGSLRVTEAFF.

The V and J genes are TRBV11-2 and TRBJ2-7, with a weak D call TRBD1 (6 bases). From germline, CDR1 is SGHAT and CDR2 FQNNGV. This CDR3 region has 14 residues. V gave up 7 bases and J gave up 4 bases, with 17 bases separating them. CDR3 protein: CASTTGTQAYEQYF. Written as DNA, the CDR3 is TGTGCCAGCACCACGGGGACACAGGCGTACGAGCAGTACTTC. The full variable domain, rest sourced from reference TRBV11-2 and TRBJ2-7, is EAGVAQSPRYKIIEKRQSVAFWCNPISGHATLYWYQQILGQGPKLLIQFQNNGVVDDSQLPKDRFSAERLKGVDSTLKIQPAKLEDSAVYLCASTTGTQAYEQYFGPGTRLTVT.

This clone was detected only once. The sample holds other DNA sequences that translate to the same CDR3. The chain combines TRBV6-5 with TRBJ1-6; 9 positions match TRBD1. Germline CDR1 MNHEY, CDR2 SVGAGI. J gave up 6 bases and V 0 bases, and 0 bases lay outside the gene matches. This CDR3 is built from 15 residues. Written as DNA, the CDR3 is TGTGCCAGCAGTTACTCGGGACAGGGTAATTCACCCCTCCACTTT. It codes for CASSYSGQGNSPLHF.

The CDR3 reads CASSLGSRETQYF. CDR3 DNA sequence: TGTGCCAGCAGCTTAGGCAGCAGGGAGACCCAGTACTTC. The rearrangement joins TRBV7-2 to TRBJ2-5; D call uncertain. Germline V CDR1 and CDR2: SGHTA, FQGNSA. V was cut by 1 base and J by 5 bases, with 8 bases left in between. This CDR3 comprises 13 residues.

This chain joins TRBV18 and TRBJ1-4; D may be TRBD1 (5 bases). The CDR3 length is 14 residues. Germline V gives CDR1 KGHSH, CDR2 LQKENI. Deletions cut 5 bases from V and 1 base from J, with 8 bases between. The CDR3 nucleotides read TGTGCCAGCTCATCGACAGAAACTAATGAAAAACTGTTTTTT. Residues: CASSSTETNEKLFF.

The chain couples TRBV27 to TRBJ1-6; D possibly corresponds to TRBD1 (6 bases). This CDR3 has 14 amino acids. V gave up 0 bases and J gave up 7 bases, with 7 bases separating them. CDR1 MNHEY and CDR2 SMNVEV come from the germline V gene (reference sequence). Here the CDR3 DNA reads TGTGCCAGCAGTTTATCGACAGGCAATTCACCCCTCCACTTT. Translating gives CASSLSTGNSPLHF.

V gene TRBV4-1 combines with J gene TRBJ2-7, with D possibly TRBD1 on 6 matching bases. This CDR3 has 18 amino acids. Germline assignment: CDR1 MGHRA and CDR2 YSYEKL. The V end was cut by 1 base, the J end by 3 bases, with 22 bases between. DNA of the CDR3: TGCGCCAGCAGCCAAGGTAATAGGCGAGCAGGGGACAACTACGAGCAGTACTTC. Its translation is CASSQGNRRAGDNYEQYF.

This clone was recorded a few times. The chain recombines TRBV24-1 with TRBJ2-2, with TRBD1 matching 11 bases. Trimming cost V 2 bases and J 4 bases; bases outside gene matches: 5. This CDR3 contains 17 residues. CDR1 KGHDR and CDR2 SFDVKD come from the germline V gene. CDR3 DNA: TGTGCCACCAGTGATTCAAGGACAGGGGGCCGCACCGGGGAGCTGTTTTTT. It is translated as CATSDSRTGGRTGELFF.

The chain links TRBV4-3 to TRBJ1-2, with a tentative D call TRBD1 (6 bases). Between the trimmed V and J ends, which lost 1 base and 4 bases, there was a span of 13 bases. This CDR3 spans 15 amino acids. The germline gives CDR1 LGHNA, CDR2 YSLEER. Written as DNA, the CDR3 is TGCGCCAGCAGCCAAGGGACAGCGATCTCCTATGGCTACACCTTC. This translates into CASSQGTAISYGYTF.

The chain links TRBV5-8 to TRBJ2-7; possible D gene TRBD2, 5 bases. The CDR3 runs to 12 residues. The germline CDR1 and CDR2 sequences are SGHTS and YDEGEE. Trimming removed 0 bases from V and 10 bases from J, with 11 bases in between. The CDR3 DNA is TGTGCCAGCAGCTTGGAAGGACTCCTCCAGTACTTC. It translates to CASSLEGLLQYF.

The chain is built from TRBV10-3 and TRBJ1-1; D uncertain. The V end was cut by 10 bases, the J end by 4 bases, with 10 bases between. Germline V gene lookup returns CDR1 ENHRY and CDR2 SYGVKD. The CDR3 runs to 11 residues. The CDR3 nucleotides are TGTGCCACCGGGTTGGGCACTGAAGCTTTCTTT. Residues: CATGLGTEAFF.

The chain combines TRBV24-1 with TRBJ2-7; the D is unclear. The CDR3 has 13 residues. Deletions cut 2 bases from V and 7 bases from J, with 11 bases between. Germline assignment: CDR1 KGHDR and CDR2 SFDVKD. The CDR3 DNA sequence: TGTGCCACCAGTGATTCCTCCGAGCTTGAGCAGTACTTC. It specifies CATSDSSELEQYF.

This clone has just a few counts. CDR3 sequence: CASSLGRAGLEQYF. The CDR3 DNA is TGTGCCAGCAGCTTAGGGAGGGCTGGTCTCGAGCAGTACTTC. The chain uses TRBV11-2 and TRBJ2-7, with D possibly TRBD2 on 6 matching bases. This CDR3 is 14 amino acids long. The germline CDR1 and CDR2 sequences are SGHAT and FQNNGV. Trimming removed 1 base from V and 6 bases from J, with 13 bases in between. The variable domain in full, completed from reference TRBV11-2 and TRBJ2-7, reads EAGVAQSPRYKIIEKRQSVAFWCNPISGHATLYWYQQILGQGPKLLIQFQNNGVVDDSQLPKDRFSAERLKGVDSTLKIQPAKLEDSAVYLCASSLGRAGLEQYFGPGTRLTVT.

The rearrangement joins TRBV11-3 to TRBJ2-7; 9 bases fit TRBD1. This CDR3 spans 15 amino acids. Germline CDR1 SGHNT, CDR2 YENEEA. Trimming removed 6 bases from V and 6 bases from J; junction bases left unmatched: 12. CDR3 region: CASSYSGTGPGEQYF. In DNA, the CDR3 is TGTGCCAGCAGTTATAGTGGGACAGGGCCGGGCGAGCAGTACTTC.

V and J are TRBV5-5 and TRBJ1-2; TRBD1 agrees at 7 bases. Looked up from germline, CDR1 is SGHKS and CDR2 is YYEKEE (reference sequence). Losses at the gene ends were 4 bases for V and 4 bases for J; bases not matched to a gene: 7. CDR3 size: 14 residues. The CDR3 bases are TGTGCCAGCAGCCCAGAGTGGGACAGCTATGGCTACACCTTC. It translates to CASSPEWDSYGYTF. The variable domain in full, with the rest retrieved from reference TRBV5-5 and TRBJ1-2, is DAGVTQSPTHLIKTRGQQVTLRCSPISGHKSVSWYQQVLGQGPQFIFQYYEKEERGRGNFPDRFSARQFPNYSSELNVNALLLGDSALYLCASSPEWDSYGYTFGSGTRLTVV.

This chain uses TRBV24-1 with TRBJ2-1; TRBD2 matches at 12 bases. V shed 5 bases and J 6 bases; nucleotides not matched to a gene: 7. Per germline, CDR1 KGHDR and CDR2 SFDVKD. This CDR3 has 16 amino acids. The CDR3 sequence: CATSGASGGAGNEQFF. CDR3 in DNA: TGTGCCACCAGTGGTGCTAGCGGGGGGGCTGGCAATGAGCAGTTCTTC.

This clone was recorded once. J is TRBJ2-3 and V is TRBV6-5; D perhaps matches TRBD1 (6 bases). Trimming removed 7 bases at V and 3 bases at J, with 11 bases between. Germline-derived CDR1 and CDR2 are MNHEY and SVGAGI. The CDR3 runs 13 residues. CDR3 in DNA: TGTGCCAGCATGGGGCAGGGGACAGATACGCAGTATTTT. Translation gives CASMGQGTDTQYF.

This clone was observed once. This rearrangement joins TRBV6-1 to TRBJ2-7, with D perhaps matching TRBD1 (5 bases). This CDR3 region has 16 residues. Germline-derived CDR1 and CDR2 are MNHNS and SASEGT. Trimming removed 2 bases from V and 6 bases from J, with 20 bases in between. The CDR3 DNA follows: TGTGCCAGCAGTGAACCGCTATGGGGCCCTTTCGCCGAGCAGTACTTC. It translates to CASSEPLWGPFAEQYF.

This rearrangement joins TRBV2 to TRBJ2-7; 9 bases are shared with TRBD1. CDR1 and CDR2 (germline): SNHLY, FYNNEI. V gave up 6 bases and J gave up 2 bases; unmatched junction bases: 11. The CDR3 is made up of 16 amino acids. This chain's CDR3 is CASRAPGQGSTYEQYF. Written as DNA, the CDR3 is TGTGCCAGCAGAGCTCCGGGACAGGGATCTACCTACGAGCAGTACTTC. The full variable domain, in which reference TRBV2 and TRBJ2-7 provide the parts outside the CDR3, is EPEVTQTPSHQVTQMGQEVILRCVPISNHLYFYWYRQILGQKVEFLVSFYNNEISEKSEIFDDQFSVERPDGSNFTLKIRSTKLEDSAMYFCASRAPGQGSTYEQYFGPGTRLTVT.

The chain has TRBV4-2 and TRBJ1-2, with unresolved D. Germline lookup yields CDR1 LGHNA and CDR2 YNFKEQ. Trimming cost V 0 bases and J 0 bases, with 14 bases left between them. The CDR3 consists of 17 residues. The CDR3 nucleotides read TGTGCCAGCAGCCAAGATTTGGTCTCGGGAGCTAACTATGGCTACACCTTC. Its translation is CASSQDLVSGANYGYTF.

The rearrangement links TRBV19 to TRBJ1-2; TRBD1 aligns across 7 bases. The germline V gene has CDR1 LNHDA and CDR2 SQIVND (reference sequence). The CDR3 length is 13 residues. After removal of 4 bases from V and 5 bases from J, the junction contained 4 bases not matched to a gene. This chain's CDR3 is CASSSGTAYGYTF. CDR3 nucleotide sequence: TGTGCCAGTAGTAGCGGGACAGCATATGGCTACACCTTC.

This clone occurred once. The CDR3 spells CASSTRGSGANVLTF. The CDR3 DNA reads TGTGCCAGTAGTACCCGAGGCTCTGGGGCCAACGTCCTGACTTTC. V usage is TRBV19 and J usage is TRBJ2-6, with D hard to call. Germline CDR1 reads LNHDA; CDR2 reads SQIVND (reference sequence). The length of the CDR3 is 15 residues. V shed 4 bases and J shed 0 bases, with 7 bases lying between them.

Note on this clone: This CDR3 is also generated by other DNA sequences in the sample. This chain connects TRBV4-3 to TRBJ2-7; D gene uncertain. Trimming pared 0 bases from V and 2 bases from J, leaving 5 bases between. Germline lookup yields CDR1 LGHNA and CDR2 YSLEER. This CDR3 is built from 13 residues. The CDR3 nucleotides read TGCGCCAGCAGCCAAGATCGGGCCTACGAGCAGTACTTC. Translating gives CASSQDRAYEQYF.

The chain is built from TRBV30 and TRBJ1-4, with D perhaps matching TRBD1 (5 bases). The CDR3 contains 14 residues. The V and J ends lost 3 bases and 4 bases respectively, with 12 bases between them. Germline V gives CDR1 GTSNPN, CDR2 SVGIG (reference sequence). Here the CDR3 reads CAWRAAGNNEKLFF. For the CDR3, the DNA is TGTGCCTGGAGGGCGGCAGGGAATAATGAAAAACTGTTTTTT.

The V and J genes are TRBV27 and TRBJ1-2; D uncertain. V lost 4 bases and J lost 2, with 8 bases in between. Per germline, CDR1 MNHEY and CDR2 SMNVEV (reference sequence). The CDR3 totals 13 residues. The CDR3 sequence: CASSSSRNYGYTF. The CDR3 coding sequence is TGTGCCAGCAGTTCCTCCAGGAACTATGGCTACACCTTC.

The table lists this clone with a count of one. The rearrangement joins TRBV10-3 to TRBJ2-7; 8 nucleotides line up with TRBD1. Germline CDR1 is ENHRY and CDR2 is SYGVKD. This CDR3 has 14 amino acids. Trimming at V came to 1 base and at J to 2 bases, leaving 1 base not matched to a gene. The CDR3 region is CAISEWDRPYEQYF. The DNA of the CDR3 is TGTGCCATCAGTGAGTGGGACAGGCCCTACGAGCAGTACTTC.

V usage is TRBV18 and J usage is TRBJ1-5, with D perhaps matching TRBD1 (6 bases). The CDR3 length is 16 residues. Germline V gives CDR1 KGHSH, CDR2 LQKENI. V dropped 5 bases and J dropped 3 bases, with 17 bases sitting between them. The CDR3 coding sequence is TGTGCCAGCTCAGCCGGCAGGGGCCAAGTCAATCAGCCCCAGCATTTT. Protein product: CASSAGRGQVNQPQHF.

Ten or more counts support this clone. V gene TRBV24-1 combines with J gene TRBJ1-2, with TRBD1 matching 7 bases. CDR1 KGHDR and CDR2 SFDVKD come from the germline V gene. V shed 4 bases and J 6 bases; nucleotides not matched to a gene: 7. The CDR3 runs to 14 residues. CDR3 loop: CATSDLDRDHGYTF. In DNA form, the CDR3 reads TGTGCCACCAGTGACCTCGACAGGGATCATGGCTACACCTTC.

This clone was observed a handful of times. The rearrangement joins TRBV4-3 to TRBJ1-3; D possibly corresponds to TRBD1 (5 bases). The V end was cut by 3 bases, the J end by 4 bases, with 16 bases between. CDR3 size: 16 residues. CDR1 is LGHNA, CDR2 YSLEER, per germline. CDR3 coding DNA: TGCGCCAGCAGCCATCACGGGGGGGGGTTCGGAAACACCATATATTTT. Residues: CASSHHGGGFGNTIYF.